This T cell receptor beta chain was recorded in a study of shared clonotypes between healthy human individuals. Repertoires were generated with immunoSEQ multiplex PCR, while TCRdb's copy carries only in-frame clones and drops some. The sample carries over a million clones, approximately 98.5% recorded once. Looked up from germline, CDR1 is SGHTA and CDR2 is FQGNSA. V gave up 5 bases and J gave up 8 bases, with 22 bases separating them. CDR3 length: 16 amino acids. The chain joins TRBV7-2 to TRBJ2-1, with D tentatively TRBD1 (5 bases). The TCR originated in a man between 25 and 39 years old in good health. The sample taken for sequencing was naive CD4+ T cells sorted from blood. Subset of the sample: CD45RA+ positively selected. The CDR3 sequence: CASSPHGVRAKHEQFF. CDR3 nucleotide sequence: TGTGCCAGCAGCCCTCACGGTGTCAGGGCGAAACATGAGCAGTTCTTC.